This TCR beta chain was observed in a study of T cell clonality in common variable immunodeficiency. Findings and caveats of the study: Repertoire-complication correlations in CVID were limited by patient heterogeneity.

This clone showed up many times. The antigen is unknown. The CDR3 extends 3 residues past the end of the read, so its final part is completed from the germline J gene. This same CDR3 is encoded by further DNA sequences in the sample. Germline V gene sequence: CDR1 SEHNR, CDR2 FQNEAQ (reference sequence). V lost 2 bases and J lost 7; bases outside the gene matches: 0. The CDR3 has 13 amino acids. Libraries were prepared by immunoSEQ multiplex PCR; TCRdb keeps only in-frame clonotypes and omits some of them. The sample shows some 80,000 clones, no singletons; the ten largest hold around 0.87%. The sequenced material came from peripheral blood mononuclear cells. The chain combines TRBV7-9 with TRBJ2-1; 9 bases match TRBD2. This clonotype originated in a person aged 18-70 years in good health. CDR3 residues: CASSLLAGNEQFF. CDR3 DNA, as far as it was read: TGTGCCAGCAGCTTACTAGCGGGAAATGAG.